This T cell receptor (beta chain) was found in a study of T-cell reconstitution after alpha-beta-depleted transplantation in children. Germline loops: CDR1 SEHNR, CDR2 FQNEAQ (reference sequence). There are 16 residues in the CDR3. The ends were cut back, 2 bases at V and 4 bases at J, with 17 bases in the middle. The authors prepared the TCRbeta library with unique molecular identifiers. In TCRdb, the PCR reads were re-called with MiXCR into one record per CDR3 protein. This sample has about 420,000 distinct CDR3 sequences, with 9.5% to 13% found just once. The chain joins TRBV7-9 to TRBJ1-2, with D possibly being TRBD1 (6 bases). The clonotype was recovered from a human donor who donated a stem cell graft to a child with acute myeloid leukemia. The source was PBMCs from the stem cell graft donor, collected from the stem cell graft. The CDR3 sequence: CASSLSTQGQGYGYTF. The CDR3 coding sequence is TGTGCCAGCAGCTTATCCACCCAGGGGCAGGGCTATGGCTACACCTTC.